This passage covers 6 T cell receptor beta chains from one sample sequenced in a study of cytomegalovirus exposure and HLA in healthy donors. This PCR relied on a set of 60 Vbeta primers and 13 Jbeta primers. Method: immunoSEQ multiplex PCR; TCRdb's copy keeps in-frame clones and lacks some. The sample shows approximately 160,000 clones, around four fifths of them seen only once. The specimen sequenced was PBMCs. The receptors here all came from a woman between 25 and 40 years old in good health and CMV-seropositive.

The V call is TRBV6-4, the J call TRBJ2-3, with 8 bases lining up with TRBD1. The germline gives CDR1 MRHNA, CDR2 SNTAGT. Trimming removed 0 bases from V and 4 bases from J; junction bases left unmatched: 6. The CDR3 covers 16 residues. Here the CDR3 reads CASSDSRTGSPDTQYF. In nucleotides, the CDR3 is TGTGCCAGCAGTGACTCCCGGACAGGGTCCCCAGATACGCAGTATTTT.

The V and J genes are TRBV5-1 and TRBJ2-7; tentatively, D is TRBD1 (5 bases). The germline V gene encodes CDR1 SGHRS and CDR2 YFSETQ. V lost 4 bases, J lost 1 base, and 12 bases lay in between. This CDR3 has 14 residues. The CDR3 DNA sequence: TGCGCCAGCAGCCCACAAGACAGATCCTACGAGCAGTACTTC. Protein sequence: CASSPQDRSYEQYF.

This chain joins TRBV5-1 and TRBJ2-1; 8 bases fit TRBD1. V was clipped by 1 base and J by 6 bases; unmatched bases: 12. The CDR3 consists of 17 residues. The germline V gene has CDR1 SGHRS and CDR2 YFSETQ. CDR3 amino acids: CASSLREPDRGGNEQFF. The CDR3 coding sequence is TGCGCCAGCAGCTTGCGGGAACCCGACAGGGGAGGCAATGAGCAGTTCTTC.

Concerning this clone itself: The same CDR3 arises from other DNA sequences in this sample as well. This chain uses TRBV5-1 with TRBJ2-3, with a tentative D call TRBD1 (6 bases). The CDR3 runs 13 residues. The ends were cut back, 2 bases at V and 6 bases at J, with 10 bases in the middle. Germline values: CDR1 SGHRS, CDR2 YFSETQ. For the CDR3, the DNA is TGCGCCAGCAGCTTACAGGGTGGGGATACGCAGTATTTT. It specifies CASSLQGGDTQYF.

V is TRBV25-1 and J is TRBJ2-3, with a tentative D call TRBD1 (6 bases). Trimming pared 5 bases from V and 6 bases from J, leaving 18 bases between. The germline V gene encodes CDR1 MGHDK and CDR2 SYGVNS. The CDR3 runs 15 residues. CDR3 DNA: TGTGCCAGCAGTTTCCCGCGTCAGGGGCCGGATACGCAGTATTTT. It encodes CASSFPRQGPDTQYF.

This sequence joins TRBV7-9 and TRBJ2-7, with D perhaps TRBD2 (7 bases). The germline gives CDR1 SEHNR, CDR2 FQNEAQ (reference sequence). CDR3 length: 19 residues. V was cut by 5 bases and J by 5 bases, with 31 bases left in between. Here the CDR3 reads CASSPRTSERGELFHEQYF. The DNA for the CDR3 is TGTGCCAGCAGCCCGCGAACTAGCGAGAGGGGGGAACTTTTTCACGAGCAGTACTTC.